The 18 T cell receptor beta chains given below trace back to one sample, sequenced in a study of cytomegalovirus exposure and HLA in healthy donors. Using immunoSEQ multiplex PCR, the repertoire was profiled, and TCRdb retains in-frame clones only, with some absent. Among 250,000 to 300,000 clones listed, 80% to 90% were seen once. Sequencing was done on a sample of PBMCs. The source is a woman younger than 30 in good health and CMV-seronegative.

The chain combines TRBV28 with TRBJ2-7; no clear D gene. Germline V gives CDR1 MDHEN, CDR2 SYDVKM. The CDR3 has 15 amino acids. V shed 5 bases and J shed 3 bases, with 17 bases lying between them. This CDR3 reads CASSAMVGSGYEQYF. Written as DNA, the CDR3 is TGTGCCAGCAGTGCCATGGTGGGCAGTGGCTACGAGCAGTACTTC. Full variable domain (missing parts from reference TRBV28 and TRBJ2-7): DVKVTQSSRYLVKRTGEKVFLECVQDMDHENMFWYRQDPGLGLRLIYFSYDVKMKEKGDIPEGYSVSREKKERFSLILESASTNQTSMYLCASSAMVGSGYEQYFGPGTRLTVT.

This sequence joins TRBV27 and TRBJ2-1; 7 nucleotides match TRBD2. Germline CDR1 reads MNHEY; CDR2 reads SMNVEV (reference sequence). The ends lost 2 bases at V and 7 bases at J; junction bases unmatched: 8. The CDR3 sequence is 15 residues long. In DNA, the CDR3 is TGTGCCAGCAGTTTAATGGGGGGGAGCAGGAATGAGCAGTTCTTC. It yields the protein CASSLMGGSRNEQFF.

This clone came up once. The CDR3 sequence is CASSFYMNTDTQYF. CDR3 nucleotides: TGTGCCAGCAGCTTTTACATGAACACAGATACGCAGTATTTT. The rearrangement joins TRBV7-2 to TRBJ2-3; D gene uncertain. The ends were cut back, 3 bases at V and 2 bases at J, with 9 bases in the middle. The CDR3 runs 14 residues. Germline V lookup: CDR1 SGHTA, CDR2 FQGNSA.

The rearrangement joins TRBV6-1 to TRBJ1-4; TRBD1 matches 7 bases. Germline loops: CDR1 MNHNS, CDR2 SASEGT. Losses at the gene ends were 2 bases for V and 7 bases for J; bases not matched to a gene: 7. The CDR3 is 15 residues long. The CDR3 region has the DNA TGTGCCAGCAGTGAATCTAGGGGGCAAGGTGAAAAACTGTTTTTT. Its protein product is CASSESRGQGEKLFF.

The table lists this clone with a count of one. The chain joins TRBV6-5 to TRBJ2-3, with 9 bases that match TRBD2. CDR1 and CDR2 from the germline V gene are MNHEY and SVGAGI. The CDR3 has 14 amino acids. V trimming: 7 bases; J trimming: 2 bases; junction bases outside the gene matches: 4. CDR3 region: CASTQRGVTDTQYF. The CDR3 DNA follows: TGTGCCAGCACCCAGCGGGGGGTCACAGATACGCAGTATTTT.

The chain recombines TRBV7-2 with TRBJ2-7, with 11 positions matching TRBD2. The germline gives CDR1 SGHTA, CDR2 FQGNSA. V dropped 0 bases and J dropped 4; count of bases not matched to a gene: 2. The CDR3 has 15 amino acids. CDR3 bases: TGTGCCAGCAGCTTAGCCGCTAGCGGGGGGTACGAGCAGTACTTC. Protein sequence: CASSLAASGGYEQYF.

The chain employs TRBV7-3 and TRBJ2-7; D is possibly TRBD1 (5 bases). The V gene's germline CDR1 is SGHTA and CDR2 FQGTGA. This CDR3 is built from 13 residues. Trimming removed 5 bases from V and 5 bases from J, with 13 bases in between. The DNA of the CDR3 is TGTGCCAGCAGCGTAGATCCAGGGAACGAGCAGTACTTC. It codes for CASSVDPGNEQYF.

The V and J genes are TRBV7-2 and TRBJ2-5; D perhaps matches TRBD2 (6 bases). The length of the CDR3 is 16 residues. The V and J ends lost 4 bases and 2 bases respectively, with 17 bases between them. Germline CDR1 is SGHTA and CDR2 is FQGNSA. CDR3 sequence reads: CASSSGLGREQETQYF. CDR3 nucleotides: TGTGCCAGCAGCTCCGGTTTAGGGCGGGAACAAGAGACCCAGTACTTC. Looking up the rest from reference TRBV7-2 and TRBJ2-5 gives the full variable domain: GAGVSQSPSNKVTEKGKDVELRCDPISGHTALYWYRQSLGQGLEFLIYFQGNSAPDKSGLPSDRFSAERTGGSVSTLTIQRTQQEDSAVYLCASSSGLGREQETQYFGPGTRLLVL.

The V call is TRBV4-1, the J call TRBJ2-7, with a weak D call TRBD1 (5 bases). The CDR3 is 17 residues long. Trimming shortened V by 2 bases and J by 0 bases, and 17 bases separated the two germline ends. CDR1 is MGHRA and CDR2 is YSYEKL in the germline V gene. The CDR3 DNA sequence: TGCGCCAGCAGCCAACCTAAGGGGCGGATTGGCTCCTACGAGCAGTACTTC. Translating it yields CASSQPKGRIGSYEQYF.

This clone was found once. V usage is TRBV7-7 and J usage is TRBJ2-3; no clear D gene. V lost 1 base, J lost 2 bases, and 7 bases lay in between. CDR1 is SSHAT, CDR2 FNYEAQ, per germline (reference sequence). The CDR3 spans 14 residues. In DNA form, the CDR3 reads TGTGCCAGCAGCTTAGGCCCACACACAGATACGCAGTATTTT. This gives the protein CASSLGPHTDTQYF.

This chain uses TRBV6-5 with TRBJ1-3; 9 bases fit TRBD1. Germline-derived CDR1 and CDR2 are MNHEY and SVGAGI. The junction had 6 bases not matched to a gene; V was cut back by 2 bases and J by 4 bases. The CDR3 has 16 amino acids. CDR3 sequence (DNA): TGTGCCAGCAGTTACGGAGGGACAGGGATCGGAAACACCATATATTTT. Its protein is CASSYGGTGIGNTIYF.

The chain employs TRBV5-1 and TRBJ1-1; D is unresolved. V was clipped by 2 bases and J by 2 bases, with 10 bases between them. In germline, CDR1 is SGHRS, CDR2 YFSETQ. This CDR3 has 14 amino acids. The CDR3 reads CASSFVVPNTEAFF. CDR3 in DNA: TGCGCCAGCAGCTTCGTCGTCCCCAACACTGAAGCTTTCTTT.

This clone was seen a few times. The chain is built from TRBV6-8 and TRBJ1-6; TRBD1 matches at 10 bases. The germline CDR1 and CDR2 sequences are MNHGY and SAAAGT. The CDR3 spans 16 residues. The V gene end was trimmed by 2 bases and the J gene end by 7 bases; junction bases not matched to a gene: 5. CDR3 DNA sequence: TGTGCCAGCAGTTACATTGGGACAGGGGAGAATTCACCCCTCCACTTT. Translating gives CASSYIGTGENSPLHF.

Comments on this clone: This specimen includes other DNA sequences encoding the same CDR3. This rearrangement joins TRBV28 to TRBJ1-2, with TRBD1 matching over 11 bases. Germline V gives CDR1 MDHEN, CDR2 SYDVKM. This CDR3 comprises 13 residues. After removal of 5 bases from V and 8 bases from J, the junction contained 4 bases not matched to a gene. CDR3 region: CASSPGQGGGYTF. DNA of the CDR3: TGTGCCAGCAGTCCGGGACAGGGGGGCGGCTACACCTTC.

The V call is TRBV10-3, the J call TRBJ2-6; D gene unclear. Germline V gene data show CDR1 as ENHRY and CDR2 as SYGVKD. The CDR3 has 15 residues. V dropped 4 bases and J dropped 0 bases, with 7 bases sitting between them. The CDR3: CAISVTSSGANVLTF. Written as DNA, the CDR3 is TGTGCCATCAGTGTGACTTCCTCTGGGGCCAACGTCCTGACTTTC.

A few counts support this clone. V usage is TRBV4-1 and J usage is TRBJ1-5; 7 nucleotides line up with TRBD1. Trimming removed 3 bases from V and 7 bases from J; junction bases left unmatched: 12. The length of the CDR3 is 16 residues. The germline V gene encodes CDR1 MGHRA and CDR2 YSYEKL. The CDR3 region is CASSHTPDRDRQPQHF. DNA for the CDR3: TGCGCCAGCAGCCATACGCCCGACAGGGACAGACAGCCCCAGCATTTT.

The chain has TRBV5-1 and TRBJ2-3, with TRBD2 matching 10 bases. This CDR3 is built from 16 residues. The J segment lost 3 bases and the V segment lost 0 bases, leaving 4 bases of the junction unmatched. Looked up from germline, CDR1 is SGHRS and CDR2 is YFSETQ. The CDR3 DNA reads as TGCGCCAGCAGCTTGGCCGCTAGCGGGAGTACAGATACGCAGTATTTT. This codes for CASSLAASGSTDTQYF.

V usage is TRBV5-6 and J usage is TRBJ2-7; 8 nucleotides match TRBD1. CDR3 length: 13 residues. V gave up 4 bases and J gave up 3 bases; unmatched junction bases: 3. CDR1 and CDR2 (germline): SGHDT, YYEEEE. This CDR3 reads CASSRQGNYEQYF. Here the CDR3 DNA reads TGTGCCAGCAGCCGACAGGGGAACTACGAGCAGTACTTC. Looking up the rest from reference TRBV5-6 and TRBJ2-7 gives the full variable domain: DAGVTQSPTHLIKTRGQQVTLRCSPKSGHDTVSWYQQALGQGPQFIFQYYEEEERQRGNFPDRFSGHQFPNYSSELNVNALLLGDSALYLCASSRQGNYEQYFGPGTRLTVT.